This T cell receptor (beta chain) was documented in a study of blood T cell repertoires in COVID-19. Across the whole study: Acute and convalescent COVID-19 specimens originated in the United States, Italy and Spain.

Germline V gene lookup returns CDR1 LGHNA and CDR2 YNFKEQ. V was clipped by 3 bases and J by 2 bases, with 17 bases between them. This CDR3 has 16 amino acids. Repertoires were generated with immunoSEQ multiplex PCR, while TCRdb's copy carries only in-frame clones and drops some. The table has around 250,000 clones, 80% to 90% seen once. The origin of this receptor is a man in his 60s with acute or convalescent COVID-19. This sequence joins TRBV4-2 and TRBJ2-7, with TRBD2 as a possible D gene (6 bases). The specimen sequenced was peripheral blood. CDR3 region: CASSQYPLGGTYEQYF. CDR3 nucleotides: TGTGCCAGCAGCCAGTATCCCCTCGGGGGAACCTACGAGCAGTACTTC.